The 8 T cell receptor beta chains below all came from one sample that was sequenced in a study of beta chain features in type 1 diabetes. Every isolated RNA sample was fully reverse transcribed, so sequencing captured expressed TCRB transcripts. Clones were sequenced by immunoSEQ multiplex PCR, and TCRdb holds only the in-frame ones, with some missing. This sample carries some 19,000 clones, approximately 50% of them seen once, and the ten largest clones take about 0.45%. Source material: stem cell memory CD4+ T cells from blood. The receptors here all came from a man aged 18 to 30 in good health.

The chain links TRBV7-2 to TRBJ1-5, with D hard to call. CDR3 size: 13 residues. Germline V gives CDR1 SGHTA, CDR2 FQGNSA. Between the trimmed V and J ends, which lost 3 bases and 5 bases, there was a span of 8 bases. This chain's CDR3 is CASSFVADQPQHF. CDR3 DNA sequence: TGTGCCAGCAGCTTCGTGGCAGATCAGCCCCAGCATTTT.

The CDR3: CATSRDVGAGGNEQYF. DNA of the CDR3: TGTGCCACCAGTAGGGACGTCGGTGCTGGCGGGAACGAGCAGTACTTC. The chain links TRBV15 to TRBJ2-7; TRBD2 might be the D (6 bases). The CDR3 is made up of 16 amino acids. The V end lost 6 bases, the J end lost 5 bases, and 23 bases lay between the germline ends. The V gene's germline CDR1 is LNHNV and CDR2 YYDKDF (reference sequence).

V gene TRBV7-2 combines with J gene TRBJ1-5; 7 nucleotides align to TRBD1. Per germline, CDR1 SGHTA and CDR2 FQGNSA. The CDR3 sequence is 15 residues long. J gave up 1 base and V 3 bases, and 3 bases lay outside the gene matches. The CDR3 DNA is TGTGCCAGCAGCTTGTCCAGGGGGAGCAATCAGCCCCAGCATTTT. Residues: CASSLSRGSNQPQHF.

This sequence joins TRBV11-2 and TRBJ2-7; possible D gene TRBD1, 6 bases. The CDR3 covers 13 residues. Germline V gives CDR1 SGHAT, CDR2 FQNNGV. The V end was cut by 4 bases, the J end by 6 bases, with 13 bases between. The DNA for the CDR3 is TGTGCCAGCAGCTGGGCAGGGGTAGGCGAGCAGTACTTC. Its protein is CASSWAGVGEQYF.

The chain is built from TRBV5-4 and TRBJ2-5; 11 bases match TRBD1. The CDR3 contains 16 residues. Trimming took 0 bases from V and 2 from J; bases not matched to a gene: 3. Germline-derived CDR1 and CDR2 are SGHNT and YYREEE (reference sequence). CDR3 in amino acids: CASSLVGTGGQETQYF. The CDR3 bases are TGTGCCAGCAGCTTGGTCGGGACAGGGGGTCAAGAGACCCAGTACTTC. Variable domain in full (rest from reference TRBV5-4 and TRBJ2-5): ETGVTQSPTHLIKTRGQQVTLRCSSQSGHNTVSWYQQALGQGPQFIFQYYREEENGRGNFPPRFSGLQFPNYSSELNVNALELDDSALYLCASSLVGTGGQETQYFGPGTRLLVL.

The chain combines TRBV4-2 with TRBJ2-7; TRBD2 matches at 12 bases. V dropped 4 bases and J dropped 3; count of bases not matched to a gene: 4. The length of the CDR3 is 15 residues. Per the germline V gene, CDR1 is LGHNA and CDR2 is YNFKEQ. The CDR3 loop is CASSLRLAGDYEQYF. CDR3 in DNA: TGTGCCAGCAGCCTACGACTAGCGGGGGACTACGAGCAGTACTTC.

CDR3: CASSPYRGEETQYF. CDR3 nucleotides: TGTGCCAGCTCACCGTACAGGGGGGAAGAGACCCAGTACTTC. The J gene is TRBJ2-5, the V gene TRBV18, with 8 bases identical to TRBD1. With 3 bases clipped from V and 3 bases from J, the junction kept 3 bases outside the gene matches. Germline-derived CDR1 and CDR2 are KGHSH and LQKENI. The CDR3 has 14 residues.

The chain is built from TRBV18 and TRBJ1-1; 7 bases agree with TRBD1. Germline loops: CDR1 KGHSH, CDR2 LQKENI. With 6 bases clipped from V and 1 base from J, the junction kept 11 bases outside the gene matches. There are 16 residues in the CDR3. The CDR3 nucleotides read TGTGCCAGCTCCCAGAGAAGACAGGGTGGGAACACTGAAGCTTTCTTT. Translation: CASSQRRQGGNTEAFF.